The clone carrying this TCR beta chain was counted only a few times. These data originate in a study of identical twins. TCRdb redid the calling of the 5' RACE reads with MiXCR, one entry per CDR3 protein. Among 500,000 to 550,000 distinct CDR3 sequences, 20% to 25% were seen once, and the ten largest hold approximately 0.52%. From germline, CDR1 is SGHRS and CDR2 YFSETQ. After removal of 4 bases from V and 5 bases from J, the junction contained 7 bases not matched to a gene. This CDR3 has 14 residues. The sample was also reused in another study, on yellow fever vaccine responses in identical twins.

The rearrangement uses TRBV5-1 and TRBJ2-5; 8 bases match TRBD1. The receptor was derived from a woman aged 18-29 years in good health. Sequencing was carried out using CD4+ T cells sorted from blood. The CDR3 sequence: CASSGPTGAETQYF. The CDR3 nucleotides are TGCGCCAGCAGCGGCCCGACAGGGGCGGAGACCCAGTACTTC.